These 20 T cell receptor beta chains were all obtained from the same sample, sequenced in a study of CD8 T cells in ankylosing spondylitis. Study outcomes and limitations: What appeared characteristic of ankylosing spondylitis blood was a TCR beta motif of eight highly homologous variants.

Antigen specificity for these receptors is unknown. Each CDR3 protein is one row after TCRdb ran MiXCR on the 5' RACE reads. The table has about 480,000 distinct CDR3 sequences, over 15% seen once; the top ten hold just over 1%. Sequenced input: blood, either unsorted or a sorted T cell fraction (not recorded which). Every receptor here comes from a male donor with ankylosing spondylitis.

This rearrangement joins TRBV6-1 to TRBJ1-6, with TRBD1 matching over 8 bases. The CDR3 consists of 14 residues. V was clipped by 3 bases and J by 11 bases; unmatched bases: 6. Germline CDR1 and CDR2: MNHNS and SASEGT. In nucleotides, the CDR3 is TGTGCCAGCAGTGACGGACAGGGACAGACACCCCTCCACTTT. This codes for CASSDGQGQTPLHF.

This clonotype appeared a few times. The chain couples TRBV7-8 to TRBJ2-7, with TRBD1 as a possible D gene (6 bases). CDR1 SGHVS and CDR2 FQNEAQ come from the germline V gene. The CDR3 has 16 residues. V was trimmed by 5 bases and J by 4 bases, leaving 21 bases between them. The CDR3 reads CASSTRVGQSAYEQYF. CDR3 coding DNA: TGTGCCAGCAGCACCCGAGTTGGACAGTCCGCGTACGAGCAGTACTTC. Looking up the rest from reference TRBV7-8 and TRBJ2-7 gives the full variable domain: GAGVSQSPRYKVAKRGQDVALRCDPISGHVSLFWYQQALGQGPEFLTYFQNEAQLDKSGLPSDRFFAERPEGSVSTLKIQRTQQEDSAVYLCASSTRVGQSAYEQYFGPGTRLTVT.

This clonotype was seen a few times. V and J are TRBV14 and TRBJ1-2, with D hard to call. V lost 2 bases to trimming and J lost 4 bases, with 8 bases between them. Germline CDR1 is SGHDN and CDR2 is FVKESK. The CDR3 is 13 amino acids. The CDR3 DNA sequence: TGTGCCAGCAGCCAAAGTAGCCTCTATGGCTACACCTTC. This encodes CASSQSSLYGYTF.

This chain links TRBV20-1 with TRBJ2-7; 8 positions agree with TRBD2. CDR3 length: 15 amino acids. Germline V gives CDR1 DFQATT, CDR2 SNEGSKA (reference sequence). V gave up 0 bases and J gave up 3 bases; unmatched junction bases: 7. Here the CDR3 reads CSARDRGRGDYEQYF. Written as DNA, the CDR3 is TGCAGTGCTAGAGATCGGGGGCGGGGGGACTACGAGCAGTACTTC.

This clonotype was detected a few times. The chain recombines TRBV20-1 with TRBJ1-2, with 7 bases that match TRBD1. The CDR3 covers 13 residues. J gave up 8 bases and V 2 bases, and 8 bases lay outside the gene matches. CDR1 and CDR2 from the germline V gene are DFQATT and SNEGSKA (reference sequence). The CDR3 here is CSARRQGGIGYTF. Written as DNA, the CDR3 is TGCAGTGCTAGAAGACAGGGAGGGATAGGCTACACCTTC.

This clonotype was recorded a few times. The CDR3 reads CASSLVPSAYNEQFF. For the CDR3, the DNA is TGTGCCAGCAGCTTGGTGCCTAGCGCGTACAATGAGCAGTTCTTC. The chain combines TRBV5-4 with TRBJ2-1; perhaps TRBD2 as D (6 bases). The CDR3 is 15 amino acids. V lost 0 bases and J 4 bases, leaving 11 bases between the germline ends. Looked up from germline, CDR1 is SGHNT and CDR2 is YYREEE (reference sequence).

This clonotype has a handful of counts. The chain is built from TRBV11-1 and TRBJ2-1, with 11 bases lining up with TRBD2. CDR1 and CDR2 from the germline V gene are SGHAT and FQDESV (reference sequence). V shed 2 bases, J shed 7 bases, and the junction held 16 bases outside the gene matches. The CDR3 covers 19 residues. CDR3 bases: TGTGCCAGCAGCTTATCCCCTTCGATAGCGGGAGGGTCAAAAAATGAGCAGTTCTTC. Protein sequence: CASSLSPSIAGGSKNEQFF.

The rearrangement links TRBV4-2 to TRBJ2-3; the match to TRBD2 covers 13 bases. Germline CDR1 LGHNA, CDR2 YNFKEQ. This CDR3 is built from 19 residues. The J segment lost 0 bases and the V segment lost 2 bases, leaving 8 bases of the junction unmatched. As DNA, the CDR3 is TGTGCCAGCAGCCAAATCGGGACTAGCGGGGAGCCTAGCACAGATACGCAGTATTTT. Translation: CASSQIGTSGEPSTDTQYF.

This chain links TRBV3-1 with TRBJ2-1; unclear D gene. V gave up 6 bases and J gave up 5 bases, with 11 bases separating them. The CDR3 is made up of 13 amino acids. Germline CDR1 and CDR2: LGHDT and YNNKEL (reference sequence). The CDR3 bases are TGTGCCAGCAGACGACTGGGCGACAATGAGCAGTTCTTC. It encodes CASRRLGDNEQFF.

This clonotype came up a few times. The rearrangement uses TRBV5-1 and TRBJ2-1, with 10 bases identical to TRBD2. Germline CDR1 SGHRS, CDR2 YFSETQ. V dropped 0 bases and J dropped 0; count of bases not matched to a gene: 9. The CDR3 consists of 19 residues. CDR3 in amino acids: CASSLAMTSGQGSYNEQFF. In DNA form, the CDR3 reads TGCGCCAGCAGCTTGGCCATGACTAGCGGGCAAGGCTCCTACAATGAGCAGTTCTTC.

The genes are TRBV6-5 and TRBJ2-3; 13 bases are a match to TRBD2. Germline CDR1 and CDR2: MNHEY and SVGAGI. The CDR3 has 18 amino acids. V shed 0 bases, J shed 2 bases, and the junction held 5 bases outside the gene matches. The CDR3 is CASSYSGLAGSITDTQYF. The CDR3 DNA sequence: TGTGCCAGCAGTTACTCGGGACTAGCGGGGTCTATCACAGATACGCAGTATTTT.

The gene calls are TRBV20-1 and TRBJ1-1, with 8 bases fitting TRBD1. The CDR3 spans 13 residues. Germline CDR1 and CDR2: DFQATT and SNEGSKA (reference sequence). V trimming: 3 bases; J trimming: 1 base; junction bases outside the gene matches: 1. CDR3 coding DNA: TGCAGTGCTAGGCAGGGGGCGAACACTGAAGCTTTCTTT. It yields the protein CSARQGANTEAFF.

This clonotype was counted ten times or more. The chain is built from TRBV5-1 and TRBJ1-1; 7 bases are a match to TRBD1. The J segment lost 1 base and the V segment lost 4 bases, leaving 7 bases of the junction unmatched. The CDR3 sequence is 15 residues long. In germline, CDR1 is SGHRS, CDR2 YFSETQ. The CDR3 bases are TGCGCCAGCAGCATAGGGGGCGGTAGGAACACTGAAGCTTTCTTT. Protein: CASSIGGGRNTEAFF.

V usage is TRBV20-1 and J usage is TRBJ2-2, with D unclear. The germline V and J ends were trimmed by 3 bases and 0 bases, with 5 bases remaining between them. The CDR3 extends over 13 amino acids. Germline V CDR1 and CDR2: DFQATT, SNEGSKA (reference sequence). This CDR3 reads CSASNPNTGELFF. In nucleotides, the CDR3 is TGCAGTGCTAGTAACCCGAACACCGGGGAGCTGTTTTTT.

The chain has TRBV20-1 and TRBJ2-3, with 7 bases lining up with TRBD1. V lost 6 bases to trimming and J lost 2 bases; unmatched junction nucleotides: 5. The CDR3 has 13 amino acids. CDR1 and CDR2 (germline): DFQATT, SNEGSKA (reference sequence). The CDR3 is CSAPGGYTDTQYF. Written as DNA, the CDR3 is TGCAGTGCCCCAGGGGGTTACACAGATACGCAGTATTTT.

The table lists this clonotype with a few counts. The chain carries TRBV4-1 and TRBJ2-3, with 7 bases matching TRBD2. Germline V gene lookup returns CDR1 MGHRA and CDR2 YSYEKL. CDR3 length equals 15 residues. V shed 3 bases, J shed 1 base, and the junction held 4 bases outside the gene matches. The CDR3 is CASSQISGGTDTQYF. Here the CDR3 DNA reads TGCGCCAGCAGCCAGATCAGCGGGGGCACAGATACGCAGTATTTT.

This rearrangement joins TRBV20-1 to TRBJ2-1; D is uncertain. This CDR3 contains 10 residues. The germline gives CDR1 DFQATT, CDR2 SNEGSKA (reference sequence). The ends were cut back, 5 bases at V and 5 bases at J, with 4 bases in the middle. CDR3 protein: CSAGNNEQFF. The CDR3 region has the DNA TGCAGTGCTGGCAACAATGAGCAGTTCTTC.

The chain uses TRBV28 and TRBJ2-7; 8 bases match TRBD1. With 4 bases clipped from V and 4 bases from J, the junction kept 9 bases outside the gene matches. This CDR3 spans 15 amino acids. The germline V gene encodes CDR1 MDHEN and CDR2 SYDVKM. DNA of the CDR3: TGTGCCAGCAGTTCCTCGGGACAGGAGGGTTACGAGCAGTACTTC. This encodes CASSSSGQEGYEQYF.

The rearrangement uses TRBV20-1 and TRBJ2-3; D gene ambiguous. The V end was cut by 4 bases, the J end by 0 bases, with 5 bases between. CDR3 length: 12 amino acids. CDR1 is DFQATT and CDR2 is SNEGSKA in the germline V gene (reference sequence). CDR3 nucleotides: TGCAGTGCTACTTCTAGCACAGATACGCAGTATTTT. Amino acids: CSATSSTDTQYF.

The rearrangement uses TRBV20-1 and TRBJ2-7, with TRBD1 matching 10 bases. J gave up 5 bases and V 2 bases, and 3 bases lay outside the gene matches. The CDR3 length is 13 residues. Per the germline V gene, CDR1 is DFQATT and CDR2 is SNEGSKA (reference sequence). As DNA, the CDR3 is TGCAGTGCTAGAAGACAGGGGGCAAACGAGCAGTACTTC. This translates into CSARRQGANEQYF.